This record looks at one TCR beta chain sequence and its context. Antigen specificity is unknown. This sample is drawn from a study of coeliac disease. Data came from immunoSEQ multiplex PCR; TCRdb stores just in-frame clones and leaves some out. The repertoire holds roughly 3,400 clones, with about 47% as singletons. After removal of 6 bases from V and 6 bases from J, the junction contained 19 bases not matched to a gene. Germline-derived CDR1 and CDR2 are ENHRY and SYGVKD. The CDR3 contains 19 residues. The study's findings and limits: Active celiac intraepithelial and lamina propria samples had lower TRB and TRG clonality than control samples. TRB repertoires were largely private, with most amino acid sequences found in only one sample.

Each fraction contributed one roughly 520,000-cell aliquot for sequencing. The material sequenced was intraepithelial lymphocytes from the gut. The TCR comes from an older woman with celiac disease. J is TRBJ2-1 and V is TRBV10-3, with TRBD1 matching 11 bases. As DNA, the CDR3 is TGTGCCATCAGGGAGCGGGTAATCGGTCCGGGGACAGGGGGCAATGAGCAGTTCTTC. It codes for CAIRERVIGPGTGGNEQFF.